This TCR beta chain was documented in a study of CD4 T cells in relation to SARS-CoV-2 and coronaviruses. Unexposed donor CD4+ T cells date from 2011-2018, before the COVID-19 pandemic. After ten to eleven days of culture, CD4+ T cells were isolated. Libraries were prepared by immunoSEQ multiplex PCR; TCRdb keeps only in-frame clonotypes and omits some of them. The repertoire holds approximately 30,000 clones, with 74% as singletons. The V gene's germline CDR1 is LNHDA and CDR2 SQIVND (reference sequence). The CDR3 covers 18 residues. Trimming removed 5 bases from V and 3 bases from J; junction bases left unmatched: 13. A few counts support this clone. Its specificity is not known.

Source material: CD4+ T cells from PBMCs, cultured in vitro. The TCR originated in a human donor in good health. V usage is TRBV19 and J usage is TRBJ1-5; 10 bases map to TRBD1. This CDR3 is CASSPTLWDRGYNQPQHF. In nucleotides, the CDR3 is TGTGCCAGTAGTCCGACGCTGTGGGACAGGGGCTACAATCAGCCCCAGCATTTT.